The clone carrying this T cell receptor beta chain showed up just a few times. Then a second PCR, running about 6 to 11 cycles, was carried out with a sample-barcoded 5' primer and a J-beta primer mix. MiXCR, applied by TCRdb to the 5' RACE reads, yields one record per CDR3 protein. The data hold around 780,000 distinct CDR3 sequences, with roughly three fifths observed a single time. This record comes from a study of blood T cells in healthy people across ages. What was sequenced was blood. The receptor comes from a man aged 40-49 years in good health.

CDR3 sequence reads: CASSSPPGNEQFF. CDR3 in DNA: TGTGCCAGCAGTTCCCCTCCCGGGAACGAGCAGTTCTTC. The V call is TRBV28, the J call TRBJ2-1; maybe TRBD2 (5 bases). In germline, CDR1 is MDHEN, CDR2 SYDVKM. This CDR3 is built from 13 residues. Between the trimmed V and J ends, which lost 4 bases and 10 bases, there was a span of 14 bases.